Listed below are T cell receptor beta chains from one sample, sequenced in a study of T cell responses to AZD1222 COVID-19 vaccine. Only in-frame clones appear in the TCRdb table, and some are missing; sequencing was by immunoSEQ multiplex PCR. The sample lists some 54,000 clones; around 92% were seen once. Sequenced material: peripheral blood, taken on day 0 of AZD1222 vaccination. The receptors derive from an adult in good health. The CDR3 runs from the conserved cysteine through the conserved F or W. Each record gives: V gene, J gene, CDR3 protein.

>TRBV5-1|TRBJ2-2
CASRFSGSVGTGELFF
>TRBV7-3|TRBJ2-5
CASSPGTSGSETQYF
>TRBV7-3|TRBJ2-6
CASSPQPSGANVLTF
>TRBV3-1/TRBV3-2|TRBJ2-1
CASSRGTSGSDEQFF
>TRBV4-1|TRBJ1-4
CASSQDLLRTTGPHNEKLFF
>TRBV6-5|TRBJ1-4
CASSYGGQGNEKLFF
>TRBV28|TRBJ1-2
CASRGQGPNYGYTF
>TRBV28|TRBJ1-4
CASSFGGRTNEKLFF
>TRBV20-1|TRBJ1-2
CSAQTGEGYTF
>TRBV7-9|TRBJ1-1
CASSINRESEAFF
>TRBV18|TRBJ1-4
CASSGPGPFNEKLFF
>TRBV10-3|TRBJ1-1
CATSLQPMNTEAFF
>TRBV7-8|TRBJ1-5
CASSWTLDSNQPQHF